This paragraph covers one T cell receptor beta chain sequence. Measured with immunoSEQ multiplex PCR; TCRdb has only the in-frame clones, and not every one. The table includes roughly 46,000 clones, more than 75% detected once. Trimming left V 5 bases short and J 0 bases short, with 17 bases between. Germline V CDR1 and CDR2: PRHDT, FYEKMQ (reference sequence). CDR3 length equals 17 residues. The sample is drawn from a study of blood T cell repertoires in COVID-19. The sample taken for sequencing was peripheral blood. This chain connects TRBV13 to TRBJ2-1; D is possibly TRBD2 (6 bases). The receptor was derived from a man between 45 and 60 years old with active COVID-19. The chain's CDR3 is CASSPSPDGSSYNEQFF. The CDR3 nucleotides are TGTGCCAGCAGCCCATCCCCCGACGGGAGCTCCTACAATGAGCAGTTCTTC.